This T cell receptor (beta chain) appears in the sequencing data of a study of T cell responses to AZD1222 COVID-19 vaccine. As for the study in general: Pooled together were second doses at about 4 or about 12 weeks.

Study-wide points: Variant regions that are unmutated are reportedly the target of nearly half of spike-specific TCRs.

Sequencing was performed with immunoSEQ multiplex PCR; in TCRdb, only in-frame clones are kept and a portion is missing. The sample includes more than 95,000 clones, roughly 90% of them seen just once. In the case of this clone: What it binds is unknown.

The TCR originated in an adult in good health. Sequencing used peripheral blood, obtained on day 0 of AZD1222 vaccination.

For the CDR3, the DNA is TGTGCCAGCTCACCCTACACGGATGGAGAAAAACTGTTTTTT. It yields the protein CASSPYTDGEKLFF. This chain links TRBV18 with TRBJ1-4, with unresolved D. CDR3 length: 14 residues. Trimming took off 3 bases at V and 8 bases at J, with 13 bases between the two ends. In germline, CDR1 is KGHSH, CDR2 LQKENI.